The clone carrying this TCR beta chain was detected many times. Its antigen remains unidentified. Time point described: longitudinal time-point 3. These data originate in a study of neurological immune-mediated disorders. Study observations and caveats: HTLV-1-associated myelopathy had the most TCR clonal expansion, and multiple sclerosis had the least, less than healthy controls.

By 5'RACE with 10-nucleotide random UMIs, the cDNA was made. From 15-18 subjects, every sequencing run obtained over 160 million TCR-beta sequences. TCRdb itself ran the 5' RACE reads through MiXCR, one entry per CDR3 protein. The sample consists of fewer than 110,000 distinct CDR3 sequences, more than 10% of them appearing once. The V gene's germline CDR1 is SGHVS and CDR2 FQNEAQ. With 1 base removed from V and 6 bases from J, the gap between germline ends came to 16 bases. CDR3 size: 16 residues. V is TRBV7-8 and J is TRBJ1-3; D is perhaps TRBD1 (5 bases). The sample consisted of PBMCs. The sequence came from a female donor with HTLV-1-associated myelopathy (HAM/TSP). As DNA, the CDR3 is TGTGCCAGCAGCTTAGGCAGGGATCAATCGGCAAACACCATATATTTT. Residues: CASSLGRDQSANTIYF. Combining the CDR3 with reference TRBV7-8 and TRBJ1-3 gives the whole variable domain GAGVSQSPRYKVAKRGQDVALRCDPISGHVSLFWYQQALGQGPEFLTYFQNEAQLDKSGLPSDRFFAERPEGSVSTLKIQRTQQEDSAVYLCASSLGRDQSANTIYFGEGSWLTVV.